These 21 T cell receptor beta chains share one sample of origin, sequenced in a study of OX40 agonist ivuxolimab in advanced cancers. TCRdb's copy holds only in-frame clones and misses some; the assay was immunoSEQ multiplex PCR. The data show about 17,000 clones, roughly 85% seen once. The sequencing here drew on CD4+ or CD8+ T cells sorted from blood, taken in a trial of the OX40 agonist ivuxolimab. These receptors came from an adult with an advanced solid tumor such as melanoma, head and neck, liver or kidney cancer.

The CDR3 DNA reads TGTGCCAGCAGTCAACCTTCCGTCGGGGGGGCGTGGGACTACGAGCAGTACTTC. This gives the protein CASSQPSVGGAWDYEQYF. J is TRBJ2-7 and V is TRBV28; 8 bases map to TRBD2. The V and J ends lost 5 bases and 3 bases, in that order; junction bases with no gene match: 18. This CDR3 has 18 residues. Germline CDR1 MDHEN, CDR2 SYDVKM.

This clone was seen a single time. The CDR3 nucleotides are TGTGCCAGCAGCTTATTGTACTACGAGCAGTACTTC. This codes for CASSLLYYEQYF. The chain employs TRBV7-2 and TRBJ2-7; D not resolved. The CDR3 is 12 amino acids. The V and J ends lost 2 bases and 3 bases respectively, with 5 bases between them. The germline V gene encodes CDR1 SGHTA and CDR2 FQGNSA.

The rearrangement uses TRBV13 and TRBJ2-7; 11 nucleotides align to TRBD2. Per germline, CDR1 PRHDT and CDR2 FYEKMQ (reference sequence). This CDR3 is built from 14 residues. The trim removed 5 bases at V and 3 bases at J, leaving 3 bases unmatched. The CDR3 DNA follows: TGTGCCAGCAGCGATAGCGGGAGGGGCTACGAGCAGTACTTC. It translates to CASSDSGRGYEQYF.

The CDR3 spells CASSLEDSSPYEQYF. CDR3 DNA: TGTGCCAGCAGCTTAGAGGACAGTTCCCCCTACGAGCAGTACTTC. V gene TRBV11-2 combines with J gene TRBJ2-7; D is possibly TRBD1 (6 bases). Trimming shortened V by 0 bases and J by 2 bases, and 11 bases separated the two germline ends. The CDR3 sequence is 15 residues long. The germline V gene encodes CDR1 SGHAT and CDR2 FQNNGV.

This chain connects TRBV2 to TRBJ1-2, with D possibly being TRBD1 (5 bases). The CDR3 has 12 residues. V gave up 5 bases and J gave up 10 bases, with 14 bases separating them. Germline V CDR1 and CDR2: SNHLY, FYNNEI. The CDR3 is CASSSGRTDYTF. In nucleotides, the CDR3 is TGTGCCAGCAGTTCGGGACGGACGGACTACACCTTC.

The chain uses TRBV5-1 and TRBJ2-7; no reliable D call. CDR1 and CDR2 (germline): SGHRS, YFSETQ. V lost 5 bases to trimming and J lost 1 base, with 4 bases between them. The CDR3 spans 11 residues. CDR3 loop: CASRSSYEQYF. CDR3 DNA sequence: TGCGCCAGCAGGTCATCCTACGAGCAGTACTTC.

V gene TRBV13 combines with J gene TRBJ2-1; no clear D gene. The CDR3 extends over 15 amino acids. V dropped 0 bases and J dropped 2 bases, with 8 bases sitting between them. Germline CDR1 is PRHDT and CDR2 is FYEKMQ (reference sequence). CDR3 DNA: TGTGCCAGCAGCTTAGGGCCCCAAGCCTACAATGAGCAGTTCTTC. As protein: CASSLGPQAYNEQFF.

The rearrangement uses TRBV29-1 and TRBJ2-2; D perhaps matches TRBD1 (6 bases). Trimming pared 7 bases from V and 5 bases from J, leaving 14 bases between. The CDR3 runs 13 residues. Germline V gene sequence: CDR1 SQVTM, CDR2 ANQGSEA. The CDR3 loop is CSALLGGTGELFF. The CDR3 nucleotides are TGCAGCGCCTTACTAGGGGGAACCGGGGAGCTGTTTTTT.

The gene calls are TRBV5-1 and TRBJ2-7; no firm D call. Germline V gene sequence: CDR1 SGHRS, CDR2 YFSETQ. Deletions cut 2 bases from V and 0 bases from J, with 6 bases between. CDR3 length equals 13 residues. CDR3 sequence reads: CASSFELSYEQYF. CDR3 DNA sequence: TGCGCCAGCAGCTTCGAGCTCTCCTACGAGCAGTACTTC.

The chain links TRBV21-1 to TRBJ2-3; the table's TRBD1 call for D was not verified on the DNA. TRBV21-1 is an annotated pseudogene. This CDR3 contains 15 residues. CDR3 in amino acids: CASSSGLSSTDTQYF. CDR3 nucleotides: TGTGCCAGCAGCTCAGGCTTATCTAGCACAGATACGCAGTATTTT.

DNA of the CDR3: TGCGCCAGCAGCCAAGATTCGGGGTACCCTCCGGACGAGCAGTACTTC. Translated: CASSQDSGYPPDEQYF. The chain couples TRBV4-3 to TRBJ2-7; tentative D call: TRBD2 (5 bases). The CDR3 has 16 amino acids. CDR1 is LGHNA, CDR2 YSLEER, per germline. V was trimmed by 0 bases and J by 5 bases, leaving 17 bases between them.

This clone has a handful of counts. The chain has TRBV7-3 and TRBJ2-1; D may be TRBD2 (5 bases). Trimming took 0 bases from V and 0 from J, leaving 9 bases between them. This CDR3 contains 16 residues. Germline CDR1 reads SGHTA; CDR2 reads FQGTGA. CDR3 sequence: CASSLTADSSYNEQFF. CDR3 nucleotides: TGTGCCAGCAGCTTAACAGCGGATAGCTCCTACAATGAGCAGTTCTTC.

The CDR3, as DNA: TGTGCCAGCAGCCAAGAAGGGGGAGGTGGAAACACCATATATTTT. Translation gives CASSQEGGGGNTIYF. The chain recombines TRBV4-2 with TRBJ1-3; a possible D gene is TRBD1 (6 bases). V gave up 0 bases and J gave up 3 bases, with 9 bases separating them. Looked up from germline, CDR1 is LGHNA and CDR2 is YNFKEQ. The CDR3 has 15 residues.

This chain connects TRBV27 to TRBJ1-1, with D hard to call. The ends were cut back, 7 bases at V and 1 base at J, with 13 bases in the middle. The CDR3 runs to 14 residues. Germline CDR1 is MNHEY and CDR2 is SMNVEV (reference sequence). The CDR3 sequence is CASKGRRPNTEAFF. In nucleotides, the CDR3 is TGTGCCAGCAAGGGCCGCCGGCCGAACACTGAAGCTTTCTTT.

This chain uses TRBV7-3 with TRBJ1-2; 11 bases map to TRBD1. The germline V gene has CDR1 SGHTA and CDR2 FQGTGA. The length of the CDR3 is 15 residues. Unmatched junction bases numbered 9, after V lost 4 bases and J lost 8 bases. CDR3 in DNA: TGTGCCAGCAGCTCGATAGGACAGGGGGCCGAGGGCTACACCTTC. This encodes CASSSIGQGAEGYTF. Combining the CDR3 with reference TRBV7-3 and TRBJ1-2 gives the whole variable domain GAGVSQTPSNKVTEKGKYVELRCDPISGHTALYWYRQSLGQGPEFLIYFQGTGAADDSGLPNDRFFAVRPEGSVSTLKIQRTERGDSAVYLCASSSIGQGAEGYTFGSGTRLTVV.

This clone was observed once. CDR3 nucleotides: TGTGCCAGCAGCTCAAGCGGGAGTCGCTTCGAGCAGTACTTC. Amino acids: CASSSSGSRFEQYF. The chain joins TRBV28 to TRBJ2-7, with 8 bases aligning to TRBD2. The CDR3 is 14 amino acids. Germline V gene sequence: CDR1 MDHEN, CDR2 SYDVKM. The junction had 10 bases not matched to a gene; V was cut back by 6 bases and J by 6 bases. Supplemented by reference TRBV28 and TRBJ2-7, the full variable domain reads DVKVTQSSRYLVKRTGEKVFLECVQDMDHENMFWYRQDPGLGLRLIYFSYDVKMKEKGDIPEGYSVSREKKERFSLILESASTNQTSMYLCASSSSGSRFEQYFGPGTRLTVT.

The chain employs TRBV4-1 and TRBJ2-7; 8 bases fit TRBD1. Germline lookup yields CDR1 MGHRA and CDR2 YSYEKL. V lost 3 bases and J lost 2; bases outside the gene matches: 6. The CDR3 is made up of 15 amino acids. The CDR3 DNA reads TGCGCCAGCAGCCATCTCGGACAGGGAACCTACGAGCAGTACTTC. Translation: CASSHLGQGTYEQYF.

This clone appeared once. The chain combines TRBV14 with TRBJ2-7; D is undetermined. Trimming removed 2 bases at V and 7 bases at J, with 9 bases between. This CDR3 spans 12 amino acids. Germline CDR1 and CDR2: SGHDN and FVKESK. In DNA form, the CDR3 reads TGTGCCAGCAGCCAAACCTATTGGGAGCAGTACTTC. The encoded protein is CASSQTYWEQYF. Variable domain in full (rest from reference TRBV14 and TRBJ2-7): EAGVTQFPSHSVIEKGQTVTLRCDPISGHDNLYWYRRVMGKEIKFLLHFVKESKQDESGMPNNRFLAERTGGTYSTLKVQPAELEDSGVYFCASSQTYWEQYFGPGTRLTVT.

This chain links TRBV11-3 with TRBJ1-1, with D perhaps matching TRBD1 (5 bases). CDR1 SGHNT and CDR2 YENEEA come from the germline V gene. V gave up 5 bases and J gave up 2 bases, with 9 bases separating them. The CDR3 is made up of 13 amino acids. The CDR3, as DNA: TGTGCCAGCAGCAGACAGACTAACACTGAAGCTTTCTTT. Residues: CASSRQTNTEAFF.

This sequence joins TRBV7-9 and TRBJ2-7, with a weak D call TRBD2 (5 bases). Germline V gives CDR1 SEHNR, CDR2 FQNEAQ (reference sequence). The CDR3 length is 13 residues. The V end lost 5 bases, the J end lost 0 bases, and 8 bases lay between the germline ends. CDR3 loop: CASSARDSYEQYF. The CDR3 DNA is TGTGCCAGCAGCGCTCGGGACTCCTACGAGCAGTACTTC.

The chain uses TRBV7-6 and TRBJ2-1; 11 nucleotides align to TRBD2. Per the germline V gene, CDR1 is SGHVS and CDR2 is FNYEAQ. This CDR3 region has 15 residues. V gave up 3 bases and J gave up 7 bases; unmatched junction bases: 5. The CDR3 sequence is CASSFSTSGENEQFF. CDR3 bases: TGTGCCAGCAGCTTTTCGACTAGCGGGGAAAATGAGCAGTTCTTC. Supplemented by reference TRBV7-6 and TRBJ2-1, the full variable domain reads GAGVSQSPRYKVTKRGQDVALRCDPISGHVSLYWYRQALGQGPEFLTYFNYEAQQDKSGLPNDRFSAERPEGSISTLTIQRTEQRDSAMYRCASSFSTSGENEQFFGPGTRLTVL.